These 31 T cell receptor beta chains originate from one sample sequenced in a study of PD-1 blockade in classical Hodgkin lymphoma. This table comes from immunoSEQ multiplex PCR, and its TCRdb copy is limited to in-frame clones, with some not included. Counted here are around 92,000 clones, 65% to 85% occurring once; the ten biggest clones make up approximately 17%. The time point: cycle 4 day 1 (C4D1), after more than five weeks of nivolumab. All patients experienced relapse after autologous stem cell transplantation, and brentuximab vedotin exposure was variable. The input for sequencing was peripheral blood mononuclear cells (PBMCs), taken before the fourth cycle of nivolumab. The receptors were sampled from a human donor with classical Hodgkin lymphoma.

V is TRBV7-9 and J is TRBJ1-3; no clear D gene. V dropped 2 bases and J dropped 3 bases, with 8 bases sitting between them. The CDR3 is 14 amino acids. Germline CDR1 and CDR2: SEHNR and FQNEAQ (reference sequence). This CDR3 reads CASSLSGFGNTIYF. In DNA form, the CDR3 reads TGTGCCAGCAGCTTATCGGGGTTTGGAAACACCATATATTTT.

V gene TRBV28 combines with J gene TRBJ1-1; 9 bases align to TRBD1. Germline lookup yields CDR1 MDHEN and CDR2 SYDVKM. The CDR3 is made up of 16 amino acids. The J segment lost 0 bases and the V segment lost 6 bases, leaving 8 bases of the junction unmatched. The CDR3 coding sequence is TGTGCCAGCAGCCGCCGACAGGGGGGTGTGAACACTGAAGCTTTCTTT. Encoded protein: CASSRRQGGVNTEAFF.

This chain connects TRBV10-2 to TRBJ2-2; the match to TRBD1 covers 7 bases. The CDR3 contains 15 residues. The J segment lost 6 bases and the V segment lost 5 bases, leaving 9 bases of the junction unmatched. Germline assignment: CDR1 WSHSY and CDR2 SAAADI. The CDR3 region has the DNA TGCGCCAGCAGTTGGCAGGCCCAGGGGGCCGGGGAGCTGTTTTTT. It encodes CASSWQAQGAGELFF.

The chain employs TRBV5-1 and TRBJ2-7; D is possibly TRBD2 (6 bases). The CDR3 runs to 20 residues. Per germline, CDR1 SGHRS and CDR2 YFSETQ. Between the trimmed V and J ends, which lost 1 base and 1 base, there was a span of 27 bases. CDR3 sequence reads: CASSLRGDFGLSGGSYEQYF. The CDR3 DNA follows: TGCGCCAGCAGCTTGCGAGGGGACTTCGGACTGTCGGGTGGGTCCTACGAGCAGTACTTC.

The rearrangement joins TRBV7-2 to TRBJ2-7; possible D gene TRBD2, 6 bases. Germline-derived CDR1 and CDR2 are SGHTA and FQGNSA. V was shortened by 0 bases and J by 7 bases, with 16 bases between the two germline ends. The CDR3 runs 15 residues. CDR3 sequence (DNA): TGTGCCAGCAGCTTAGCGCATCAACTAGCTGGAGAGCAGTACTTC. Its translation is CASSLAHQLAGEQYF.

This chain links TRBV19 with TRBJ2-5, with 8 positions matching TRBD2. From germline, CDR1 is LNHDA and CDR2 SQIVND (reference sequence). V gave up 4 bases and J gave up 5 bases; unmatched junction bases: 9. The CDR3 loop spans 15 amino acids. The CDR3 reads CASSSSLAGGETQYF. CDR3 nucleotides: TGTGCCAGTAGTAGCTCCCTAGCGGGTGGGGAGACCCAGTACTTC.

This clone was counted at least ten times. This CDR3 is also generated by other DNA sequences in the sample. V is TRBV19 and J is TRBJ2-7, with 7 bases aligning to TRBD1. CDR1 is LNHDA, CDR2 SQIVND, per germline (reference sequence). J gave up 3 bases and V 5 bases, and 1 base lay outside the gene matches. The CDR3 is made up of 12 amino acids. The CDR3: CASSAGGYEQYF. CDR3 sequence (DNA): TGTGCCAGTAGTGCAGGGGGCTACGAGCAGTACTTC.

This chain connects TRBV30 to TRBJ1-4, with a weak D call TRBD1 (6 bases). Trimming took 0 bases from V and 6 from J, leaving 11 bases between them. CDR1 is GTSNPN and CDR2 is SVGIG in the germline V gene (reference sequence). This CDR3 spans 14 amino acids. The CDR3 bases are TGTGCCTGGAGTGTATTGGGGGCTGATGAAAAACTGTTTTTT. Protein product: CAWSVLGADEKLFF.

The V call is TRBV2, the J call TRBJ2-7; 8 bases agree with TRBD2. The CDR3 has 14 amino acids. Germline CDR1 is SNHLY and CDR2 is FYNNEI. With 4 bases clipped from V and 2 bases from J, the junction kept 4 bases outside the gene matches. CDR3 sequence reads: CASSVEAGAYEQYF. The DNA for the CDR3 is TGTGCCAGCAGTGTTGAAGCGGGAGCCTACGAGCAGTACTTC.

This clone has just a few counts. The chain couples TRBV6-5 to TRBJ2-7, with 10 bases matching TRBD1. CDR1 MNHEY and CDR2 SVGAGI come from the germline V gene. This CDR3 has 12 residues. The CDR3 DNA is TGTCACTTCCGGGACAGGGGATACGAGCAGTACTTC. It yields the protein CHFRDRGYEQYF.

The V call is TRBV5-1, the J call TRBJ2-1; 8 nucleotides agree with TRBD1. This CDR3 has 15 amino acids. Per germline, CDR1 SGHRS and CDR2 YFSETQ. Trimming at V came to 6 bases and at J to 6 bases, leaving 11 bases not matched to a gene. The CDR3: CASTNRTGSGNEQFF. Here the CDR3 DNA reads TGCGCCAGCACAAACCGGACAGGGTCTGGCAATGAGCAGTTCTTC.

This chain joins TRBV5-6 and TRBJ1-4, with no clear D. The CDR3 contains 12 residues. Trimming stripped 1 base from V and 6 bases from J, with 4 bases between. Germline-derived CDR1 and CDR2 are SGHDT and YYEEEE. The chain's CDR3 is CASSLSDEKLFF. DNA for the CDR3: TGTGCCAGCAGCTTGTCGGATGAAAAACTGTTTTTT.

The CDR3 DNA sequence: TGTGCCACCAGCAGAGCCCCTAGCACGGCCGATATTCAGTACTTC. It encodes CATSRAPSTADIQYF. The rearrangement links TRBV15 to TRBJ2-4, with TRBD2 as a possible D gene (5 bases). The CDR3 has 15 amino acids. Trimming removed 1 base from V and 10 bases from J, with 17 bases in between. CDR1 is LNHNV, CDR2 YYDKDF, per germline (reference sequence).

The chain links TRBV10-3 to TRBJ2-3; D is uncertain. Germline lookup yields CDR1 ENHRY and CDR2 SYGVKD. The CDR3 has 12 amino acids. V lost 9 bases and J 4 bases, leaving 11 bases between the germline ends. CDR3 in DNA: TGTGCCATAAGCACTGTATCAGATACGCAGTATTTT. Residues: CAISTVSDTQYF.

For the CDR3, the DNA is TGTGCCAGTCATCAGGTCACCGGGGAGCTGTTTTTT. Translated: CASHQVTGELFF. V and J are TRBV25-1 and TRBJ2-2; D is undetermined. Germline values: CDR1 MGHDK, CDR2 SYGVNS. V was trimmed by 9 bases and J by 4 bases, leaving 9 bases between them. The CDR3 sequence is 12 residues long. Filled out from reference TRBV25-1 and TRBJ2-2, the complete variable domain reads EADIYQTPRYLVIGTGKKITLECSQTMGHDKMYWYQQDPGMELHLIHYSYGVNSTEKGDLSSESTVSRIRTEHFPLTLESARPSHTSQYLCASHQVTGELFFGEGSRLTVL.

This sequence joins TRBV7-8 and TRBJ2-5; possibly TRBD2 for D (5 bases). This CDR3 has 17 residues. CDR1 and CDR2 (germline): SGHVS, FQNEAQ. The V end was cut by 2 bases, the J end by 2 bases, with 18 bases between. The CDR3 reads CASSLPRRFSAQETQYF. The CDR3 coding sequence is TGTGCCAGCAGCTTACCCCGCCGGTTTAGCGCACAAGAGACCCAGTACTTC.

This clone was picked up one time. This chain links TRBV6-5 with TRBJ2-1; tentatively, D is TRBD2 (6 bases). V was clipped by 2 bases and J by 2 bases, with 10 bases between them. The CDR3 extends over 15 amino acids. Germline CDR1 MNHEY, CDR2 SVGAGI. CDR3 protein: CASSYRGSTYNEQFF. The CDR3 DNA is TGTGCCAGCAGTTACCGGGGGTCAACCTACAATGAGCAGTTCTTC.

The V call is TRBV5-1, the J call TRBJ2-7, with D perhaps TRBD1 or TRBD2 (5 bases each). The CDR3 length is 16 residues. Germline CDR1 is SGHRS and CDR2 is YFSETQ. V was clipped by 3 bases and J by 6 bases, with 22 bases between them. CDR3 coding DNA: TGCGCCAGCAGCTCGCCATTAGGGACCGTAGGGTTCGAGCAGTACTTC. Translation gives CASSSPLGTVGFEQYF. The complete variable domain, with remaining parts taken from reference TRBV5-1 and TRBJ2-7, reads KAGVTQTPRYLIKTRGQQVTLSCSPISGHRSVSWYQQTPGQGLQFLFEYFSETQRNKGNFPGRFSGRQFSNSRSEMNVSTLELGDSALYLCASSSPLGTVGFEQYFGPGTRLTVT.

The gene calls are TRBV19 and TRBJ1-2; TRBD1 might be the D (5 bases). The CDR3 runs 13 residues. Germline-derived CDR1 and CDR2 are LNHDA and SQIVND (reference sequence). With 4 bases removed from V and 0 bases from J, the gap between germline ends came to 6 bases. The CDR3 loop is CASSTTANYGYTF. Written as DNA, the CDR3 is TGTGCCAGTAGTACGACAGCTAACTATGGCTACACCTTC.

V is TRBV18 and J is TRBJ1-2, with TRBD1 matching over 7 bases. CDR3 length: 14 amino acids. The germline V gene encodes CDR1 KGHSH and CDR2 LQKENI. V shed 5 bases and J 8 bases; nucleotides not matched to a gene: 11. The CDR3 region has the DNA TGTGCCAGCTCAGAAGGACAGGCCCTATTCGGCTACACCTTC. Protein sequence: CASSEGQALFGYTF.

The genes are TRBV9 and TRBJ2-2; a possible D gene is TRBD1 (5 bases). CDR1 SGDLS and CDR2 YYNGEE come from the germline V gene. The length of the CDR3 is 16 residues. The V end was cut by 0 bases, the J end by 4 bases, with 13 bases between. CDR3 region: CASSVGSQGTTGELFF. The CDR3 nucleotides read TGTGCCAGCAGCGTAGGAAGTCAGGGTACCACCGGGGAGCTGTTTTTT.

This rearrangement joins TRBV28 to TRBJ1-1, with D unclear. The CDR3 consists of 13 residues. V was pared by 6 bases and J by 7 bases, with 15 bases between. CDR1 is MDHEN and CDR2 is SYDVKM in the germline V gene. Here the CDR3 reads CASRVGIDGEAFF. For the CDR3, the DNA is TGTGCCAGCAGGGTAGGGATAGACGGTGAAGCTTTCTTT. The full variable domain, completed using reference TRBV28 and TRBJ1-1, is DVKVTQSSRYLVKRTGEKVFLECVQDMDHENMFWYRQDPGLGLRLIYFSYDVKMKEKGDIPEGYSVSREKKERFSLILESASTNQTSMYLCASRVGIDGEAFFGQGTRLTVV.

The chain has TRBV21-1 and TRBJ1-2. TRBV21-1 is a pseudogene. CDR3 size: 13 residues. CDR3 protein: CASSTVGGNGYTF. Written as DNA, the CDR3 is TGTGCCAGCAGCACTGTCGGGGGAAATGGCTACACCTTC.

CDR3 residues: CAISGGQGDMNTEAFF. For the CDR3, the DNA is TGTGCCATCAGTGGAGGGCAGGGGGACATGAACACTGAAGCTTTCTTT. The chain has TRBV10-3 and TRBJ1-1; 7 bases align to TRBD1. V shed 4 bases and J 0 bases; nucleotides not matched to a gene: 8. This CDR3 is built from 16 residues. Germline CDR1 ENHRY, CDR2 SYGVKD.

The chain couples TRBV5-4 to TRBJ1-3; unclear D gene. The V end lost 0 bases, the J end lost 1 base, and 5 bases lay between the germline ends. Per germline, CDR1 SGHNT and CDR2 YYREEE (reference sequence). The CDR3 extends over 14 amino acids. DNA of the CDR3: TGTGCCAGCAGCTTGGGGGGTTCTGGAAACACCATATATTTT. Protein: CASSLGGSGNTIYF.

The chain combines TRBV1 with TRBJ2-1; whether TRBD2, the table's D call, matches the DNA was not checked. TRBV1 is a pseudogene. The CDR3 is 14 amino acids. CDR3 sequence: CTSSQDRGYDEQFF. CDR3 coding DNA: TGCACCAGCAGCCAAGATCGAGGTTACGATGAGCAGTTCTTC.

As concerns this clone: Other DNA sequences of this sample code for an identical CDR3. V is TRBV6-1 and J is TRBJ1-5, with a tentative D call TRBD1 (5 bases). V was pared by 3 bases and J by 5 bases, with 8 bases between. CDR1 is MNHNS and CDR2 is SASEGT in the germline V gene. The CDR3 spans 13 residues. The CDR3 protein is CASSDRGYQPQHF. The CDR3 region has the DNA TGTGCCAGCAGTGACCGGGGGTATCAGCCCCAGCATTTT.

This clone has a single count. The CDR3 nucleotides are TGTGCCATCAGTGAGCCAAGCGGGAGGGCCTTGTCCTACAATGAGCAGTTCTTC. Its translation: CAISEPSGRALSYNEQFF. The gene calls are TRBV10-3 and TRBJ2-1, with 10 bases fitting TRBD2. This CDR3 is 18 amino acids long. V shed 2 bases, J shed 1 base, and the junction held 8 bases outside the gene matches. The germline V gene has CDR1 ENHRY and CDR2 SYGVKD.

V gene TRBV28 combines with J gene TRBJ2-7, with TRBD1 matching over 7 bases. The CDR3 contains 15 residues. After removal of 6 bases from V and 0 bases from J, the junction contained 8 bases not matched to a gene. CDR1 and CDR2 from the germline V gene are MDHEN and SYDVKM. The CDR3 is CASRVTGQTSYEQYF. The CDR3 DNA is TGTGCCAGCAGGGTCACGGGACAGACCTCCTACGAGCAGTACTTC.

This clone was seen more than once but under ten times. The J gene is TRBJ2-3, the V gene TRBV4-2; D not resolved. V lost 1 base and J 2 bases, leaving 13 bases between the germline ends. Germline CDR1 reads LGHNA; CDR2 reads YNFKEQ. The length of the CDR3 is 16 residues. The CDR3 region is CASSQGSVGYTDTQYF. The CDR3 nucleotides are TGTGCCAGCAGCCAAGGGTCGGTGGGTTACACAGATACGCAGTATTTT.

The V gene is TRBV30, the J gene TRBJ2-7; D is possibly TRBD2 (6 bases). The germline CDR1 and CDR2 sequences are GTSNPN and SVGIG (reference sequence). The CDR3 totals 13 residues. V lost 3 bases, J lost 9 bases, and 18 bases lay in between. CDR3 sequence reads: CAWSPSGVLRQYF. DNA of the CDR3: TGTGCCTGGAGCCCCTCGGGGGTTTTGAGGCAGTACTTC.